A selection of T cell receptor beta chains follows, all from one sample in a study of cytomegalovirus exposure and HLA in healthy donors. Some clones are missing from TCRdb's copy, which holds only in-frame ones; the method was immunoSEQ multiplex PCR. The table shows about 180,000 clones, with around 78% occurring only once. Sequencing input: PBMCs. The receptors shown here come from a woman aged 45-65 years in good health and CMV-seropositive. Both conserved end residues are part of each CDR3. A D gene is named only where the DNA matches it firmly. Some rows mark clone size as missing; the rest say once, few, many or name a class of expanded clone.

j_call | v_call | d_call | clone_size | cdr3_nt | cdr3_aa
TRBJ1-1 | TRBV19 | TRBD1 | NA | TGTGCCAGTAGCTCCAGGGGGCAGCGAGCTTTCTTT | CASSSRGQRAFF
TRBJ2-2 | TRBV27 | NA | NA | TGTGCCAGCAGTTTAAACGGGGGCGGGGAGCTGTTTTTT | CASSLNGGGELFF
TRBJ1-2 | TRBV5-4 | NA | NA | TGTGCCAGCAGCCCCGAGGCGAGCTATGGCTACACCTTC | CASSPEASYGYTF
TRBJ2-1 | TRBV10-1 | TRBD2 | NA | TGCGCCAGCAGTGAGATTGGCGGGGGGCCGAATGAGCAGTTCTTC | CASSEIGGGPNEQFF
TRBJ2-7 | TRBV5-1 | TRBD2 | NA | TGCGCCAGCAGCTTGGGACTAGCGGAGATTTACGAGCAGTACTTC | CASSLGLAEIYEQYF
TRBJ2-7 | TRBV7-3 | NA | NA | TGTGCCAGCAGCTTAACCGGGACACTTTCATACGAGCAGTACTTC | CASSLTGTLSYEQYF
TRBJ1-1 | TRBV11-2 | NA | NA | TGTGCCAGCAGCGTAGTCCCCAGGTTGAACACTGAAGCTTTCTTT | CASSVVPRLNTEAFF
TRBJ1-2 | TRBV13 | TRBD1 | NA | TGTGCCAGCAGCTTAGAGGGGAGGACAGGGGTGGGAGAAAACTATGGCTACACCTTC | CASSLEGRTGVGENYGYTF
TRBJ1-4 | TRBV15 | TRBD1 | NA | TGTGCCACCAGCAGAGGGACAGGGATGAATGAAAAACTGTTTTTT | CATSRGTGMNEKLFF
TRBJ1-1 | TRBV5-1 | TRBD1 | NA | TGCGCCAGCAGCTTGGGGGACAGGGGAGCTGAAGCTTTCTTT | CASSLGDRGAEAFF
TRBJ1-5 | TRBV6-1 | TRBD1 | NA | TGTGCCAGTTCTACAGGGGGCGCTGACCCCCAGCATTTT | CASSTGGADPQHF
TRBJ2-4 | TRBV2 | NA | NA | TGTGCCAGCAGTGATGGCAAAGCCAAAAACATTCAGTACTTC | CASSDGKAKNIQYF
TRBJ2-7 | TRBV5-1 | NA | NA | TGCGCCAGCAGCCCGGGGGACCCTATAATGTACGAGCAGTACTTC | CASSPGDPIMYEQYF
TRBJ2-1 | TRBV19 | TRBD2 | NA | TGTGCCAGTAGTATGACTAGCGGGGGGGTGTACAATGAGCAGTTCTTC | CASSMTSGGVYNEQFF
TRBJ2-4 | TRBV7-2 | TRBD1 | NA | TGTGCCAGCAGCTTCCCGGACAGGGTGCAGTACTTC | CASSFPDRVQYF
TRBJ2-1 | TRBV11-3 | TRBD1 | NA | TGTGCCAGCAGTTCAGGGACAGGGCATGCCAATGAGCAGTTCTTC | CASSSGTGHANEQFF
TRBJ1-6 | TRBV20-1 | NA | NA | TGCAGTGCAGGGGGTAATTCACCCCTCCACTTT | CSAGGNSPLHF
TRBJ1-3 | TRBV5-6 | NA | NA | TGTGCCAGCAGCTTAGTCGGGGAGGGGGTTCGAAACACCATATATTTT | CASSLVGEGVRNTIYF
TRBJ1-5 | TRBV5-1 | NA | NA | TGCGCCAGCAGCCTGGGGCTAGATCAGCCCCAGCATTTT | CASSLGLDQPQHF
TRBJ2-3 | TRBV6-4 | TRBD2 | NA | TGTGCCAGCAGTGACTCGGCTAGCGGGGACACAGATACGCAGTATTTT | CASSDSASGDTDTQYF
TRBJ1-6 | TRBV5-4 | NA | once | TGTGCCAGCGGCCTCCGCGAGGTTAATTCACCCCTCCACTTT | CASGLREVNSPLHF
TRBJ1-1 | TRBV7-9 | NA | NA | TGTGCCAGCAGCCCTACAGGGATGAACACTGAAGCTTTCTTT | CASSPTGMNTEAFF
TRBJ2-7 | TRBV20-1 | NA | few | TGCAGTGCCGGACAGATCTACGAGCAGTACTTC | CSAGQIYEQYF
TRBJ2-7 | TRBV29-1 | NA | few | TGCAGCGTTACAGGGTTGTACGAGCAGTACTTC | CSVTGLYEQYF
TRBJ1-2 | TRBV11-2 | NA | NA | TGTGCCAGCAGCTTAGTATCGACGGGTCCCTATGGCTACACCTTC | CASSLVSTGPYGYTF
TRBJ1-1 | TRBV27 | NA | NA | TGTGCCAGCAGTCTGAACGCAGGGCGAGACACTGAAGCTTTCTTT | CASSLNAGRDTEAFF
TRBJ1-1 | TRBV30 | NA | NA | TGTGCCTGGAGTGTACAGGGTAAAGTTGAAGCTTTCTTT | CAWSVQGKVEAFF
TRBJ1-1 | TRBV10-3 | NA | few | TGTGCCACATCGGCGGGAGGCTTGAACACTGAAGCTTTCTTT | CATSAGGLNTEAFF
TRBJ2-7 | TRBV10-3 | TRBD1 | few | TGTGCCATCAGTCCCGGGACAGGGCGCTACGAGCAGTACTTC | CAISPGTGRYEQYF
TRBJ2-1 | TRBV2 | TRBD2 | NA | TGTGCCAGCAGTGAAGGACTAGCGGGGGGTGAGCAGTTCTTC | CASSEGLAGGEQFF
TRBJ2-2 | TRBV9 | TRBD1 | NA | TGTGCCAGCAGCAAAGGACAGGGGATTCACACCGGGGAGCTGTTTTTT | CASSKGQGIHTGELFF
TRBJ2-1 | TRBV2 | TRBD2 | NA | TGTGCCAGCGGGAGGGGGACTAGCGCTATCAGAAAGCAGTTCTTC | CASGRGTSAIRKQFF
TRBJ1-2 | TRBV5-1 | TRBD1 | once | TGCGCCAGCAGCTTGGGGGGGACAGGGACGAGGACCTACACCTTC | CASSLGGTGTRTYTF
TRBJ1-6 | TRBV7-3 | NA | NA | TGTGCCAGCAGCTTTAATTCCGGCCGGACAGTGGCAACTCCCCTCCACTTT | CASSFNSGRTVATPLHF
TRBJ2-1 | TRBV7-6 | TRBD2 | NA | TGTGCCAGCAGCTTAACGGGGGGGCCAATAAATGAGCAGTTCTTC | CASSLTGGPINEQFF
TRBJ1-1 | TRBV4-2 | TRBD1 | NA | TGTGCCAGCAGCCAAGGGGAAAGGGGGCGGACTGAAGCTTTCTTT | CASSQGERGRTEAFF
TRBJ1-5 | TRBV18 | NA | NA | TGTGCCAGCTCACCTGGCCCCGGGGGCAATCAGCCCCAGCATTTT | CASSPGPGGNQPQHF
TRBJ2-7 | TRBV5-1 | TRBD1 | NA | TGCGCCAGCAGCACCACGACAGGGGCACTCTACGAGCAGTACTTC | CASSTTTGALYEQYF
TRBJ2-2 | TRBV7-6 | TRBD2 | NA | TGTGCCAGCAGCCTCCGGACTAGCGGGAGGAACACCGGGGAGCTGTTTTTT | CASSLRTSGRNTGELFF
TRBJ2-3 | TRBV19 | TRBD2 | NA | TGTGCCAGTAGTATAACTAGCGGGGACCAAGATACGCAGTATTTT | CASSITSGDQDTQYF
TRBJ2-1 | TRBV10-2 | TRBD2 | NA | TGCGCCAGCAGAGCCGGGCGGGGGGGCCTAGATGAGCAGTTCTTC | CASRAGRGGLDEQFF
TRBJ2-7 | TRBV2 | NA | once | TGTGCCAGCAGTAGTAGGGGACACTACGAGCAGTACTTC | CASSSRGHYEQYF
TRBJ2-1 | TRBV2 | TRBD2 | NA | TGTGCCAGCATTCGTCACGGACTAGCGGGAGGCAATGAGCAGTTCTTC | CASIRHGLAGGNEQFF
TRBJ2-3 | TRBV30 | TRBD2 | NA | TGTGTGACTAGCGGGGGGCTGGGCACAGATACGCAGTATTTT | CVTSGGLGTDTQYF
TRBJ2-1 | TRBV14 | TRBD2 | NA | TGTGCCAGCAGCCCCCTAGCGGGGGGTTACAATGAGCAGTTCTTC | CASSPLAGGYNEQFF
TRBJ1-2 | TRBV1 | NA | few | TGCACCAGCAGCCCTCGGGGGGGGACCTATGGCTACACCTTC | CTSSPRGGTYGYTF
TRBJ1-5 | TRBV6-5 | TRBD1 | NA | TGTGCCAGCATGGGGCAGGGGGAGCATCAGCCCCAGCATTTT | CASMGQGEHQPQHF
TRBJ1-5 | TRBV30 | TRBD1 | NA | TGTGCCTGGACCCCAGGGGGACCCAATCAGCCCCAGCATTTT | CAWTPGGPNQPQHF
TRBJ1-5 | TRBV7-9 | TRBD1 | few | TGTGCCAGCAGCTTCGGGGGACAGGGTGTAGAGCCCCAGCATTTT | CASSFGGQGVEPQHF
TRBJ1-4 | TRBV11-2 | NA | NA | TGTGCCAGCAGCCTCTTGGGGGGGTTTTCTAATGAAAAACTGTTTTTT | CASSLLGGFSNEKLFF
TRBJ1-6 | TRBV6-5 | NA | NA | TGTGCCAGCACCACGGGGGGGTCACCCCTCCACTTT | CASTTGGSPLHF
TRBJ1-1 | TRBV27 | TRBD1 | NA | TGTGCCAGCAGTCCCCCGGGACAGGGGATCATGAACACTGAAGCTTTCTTT | CASSPPGQGIMNTEAFF
TRBJ2-2 | TRBV10-1 | TRBD2 | few | TGCGCCAGCAGTGAGGAACTAGCGGGCACCGGGGAGCTGTTTTTT | CASSEELAGTGELFF
TRBJ1-3 | TRBV6-5 | NA | NA | TGTGCCAGCAGCGCGACAGGATCTGGAAACACCATATATTTT | CASSATGSGNTIYF
TRBJ2-1 | TRBV6-1 | TRBD1 | NA | TGTGCCAGCATCTTGACAGGGAGTCTTCGTGGGGAGCAGTTCTTC | CASILTGSLRGEQFF